This T cell receptor beta chain is from a study of vaccination and CD4 T cells after COVID-19. Overall study context: Convalescent patients, SARS-CoV-2 positive by nasal swab PCR, comprised about nine mild cases and one severe case. For post-vaccine samples, collection took place a median roughly 70 days after dose two, ranging from 14 to 241. Overlapping spike peptides of SARS-CoV-2, HCoV-NL63, HCoV-OC43 and HCoV-229E stimulated the cells.

CDR3 length equals 16 residues. Trimming left V 6 bases short and J 4 bases short, with 21 bases between. Germline V gives CDR1 SGHVS, CDR2 FQNEAQ. This clonotype has more than one count but fewer than ten. Its matching antigen is unknown. Study outcomes and limitations: Vaccine-specific clones in convalescent patients were spike mono-reactive in 304 of 307 cases.

Treatment given: approximately 11-day PBMC culture with coronavirus spike peptide pools or control peptides (ViraFEST assay). With the Oncomine TCR Beta short-read assay, DNA from cultured CD4+ T cells was sequenced. Via MiXCR, TCRdb re-called the PCR reads, giving one row per CDR3 protein. This table has around 19,000 distinct CDR3 sequences, approximately 50% appearing once. Specimen: CD4+ T cells from blood, cultured in vitro. The TCR sequence derives from a human donor who had recovered from COVID-19. The chain has TRBV7-8 and TRBJ1-1, with D uncertain. As DNA, the CDR3 is TGTGCCAGCAGACTTGGACTTCCGGGAAAGGGCACTGAAGCTTTCTTT. It yields the protein CASRLGLPGKGTEAFF. Supplemented by reference TRBV7-8 and TRBJ1-1, the full variable domain reads GAGVSQSPRYKVAKRGQDVALRCDPISGHVSLFWYQQALGQGPEFLTYFQNEAQLDKSGLPSDRFFAERPEGSVSTLKIQRTQQEDSAVYLCASRLGLPGKGTEAFFGQGTRLTVV.